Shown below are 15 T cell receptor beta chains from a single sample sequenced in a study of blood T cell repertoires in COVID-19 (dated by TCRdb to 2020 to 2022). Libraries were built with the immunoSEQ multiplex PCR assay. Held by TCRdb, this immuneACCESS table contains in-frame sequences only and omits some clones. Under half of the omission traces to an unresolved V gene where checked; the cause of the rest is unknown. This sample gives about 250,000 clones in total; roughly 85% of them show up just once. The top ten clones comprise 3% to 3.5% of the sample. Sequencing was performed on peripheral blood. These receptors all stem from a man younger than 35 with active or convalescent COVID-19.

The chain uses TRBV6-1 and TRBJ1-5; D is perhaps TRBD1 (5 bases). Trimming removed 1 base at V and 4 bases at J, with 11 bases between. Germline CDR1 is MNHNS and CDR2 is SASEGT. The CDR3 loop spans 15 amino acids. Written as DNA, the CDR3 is TGTGCCAGCAGTGAAGTGACAGTAAAAAATCAGCCCCAGCATTTT. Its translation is CASSEVTVKNQPQHF.

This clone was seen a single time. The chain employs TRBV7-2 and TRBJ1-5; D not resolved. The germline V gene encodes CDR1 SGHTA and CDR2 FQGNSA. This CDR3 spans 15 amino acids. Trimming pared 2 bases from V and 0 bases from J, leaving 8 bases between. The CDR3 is CASSLSPGSNQPQHF. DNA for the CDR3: TGTGCCAGCAGCTTATCCCCCGGTAGCAATCAGCCCCAGCATTTT.

Written as DNA, the CDR3 is TGTGCCGACCCTAGCATCCCGGGGGGCCAGTACTTC. This translates into CADPSIPGGQYF. The chain employs TRBV28 and TRBJ2-5, with 7 bases aligning to TRBD2. This CDR3 spans 12 amino acids. The ends lost 11 bases at V and 10 bases at J; junction bases unmatched: 13. Looked up from germline, CDR1 is MDHEN and CDR2 is SYDVKM.

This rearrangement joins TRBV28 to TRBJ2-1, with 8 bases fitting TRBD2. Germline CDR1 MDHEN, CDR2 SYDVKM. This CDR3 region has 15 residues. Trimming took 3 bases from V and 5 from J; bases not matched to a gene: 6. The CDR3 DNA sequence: TGTGCCAGCAGTTTCGGCGGGAGGCGGGACAATGAGCAGTTCTTC. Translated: CASSFGGRRDNEQFF.

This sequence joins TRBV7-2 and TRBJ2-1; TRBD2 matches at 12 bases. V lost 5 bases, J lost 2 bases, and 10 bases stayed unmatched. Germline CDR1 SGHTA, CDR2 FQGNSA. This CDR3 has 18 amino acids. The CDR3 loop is CASSPTPRLAGAYNEQFF. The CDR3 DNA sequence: TGTGCCAGCAGCCCAACACCTAGACTAGCGGGAGCCTACAATGAGCAGTTCTTC. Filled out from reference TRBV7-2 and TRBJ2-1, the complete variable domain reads GAGVSQSPSNKVTEKGKDVELRCDPISGHTALYWYRQSLGQGLEFLIYFQGNSAPDKSGLPSDRFSAERTGGSVSTLTIQRTQQEDSAVYLCASSPTPRLAGAYNEQFFGPGTRLTVL.

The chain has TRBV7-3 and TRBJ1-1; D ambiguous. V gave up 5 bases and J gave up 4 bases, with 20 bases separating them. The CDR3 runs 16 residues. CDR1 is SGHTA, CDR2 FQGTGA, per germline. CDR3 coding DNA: TGTGCCAGCAGCCGAAGCGGGGTCGTAGTAAGCACTGAAGCTTTCTTT. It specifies CASSRSGVVVSTEAFF.

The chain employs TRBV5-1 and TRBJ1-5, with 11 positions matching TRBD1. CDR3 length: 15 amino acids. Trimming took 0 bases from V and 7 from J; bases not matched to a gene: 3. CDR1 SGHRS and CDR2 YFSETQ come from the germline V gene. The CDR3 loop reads CASSLGTGGFQPQHF. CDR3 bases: TGCGCCAGCAGCTTGGGGACAGGGGGCTTCCAGCCCCAGCATTTT.

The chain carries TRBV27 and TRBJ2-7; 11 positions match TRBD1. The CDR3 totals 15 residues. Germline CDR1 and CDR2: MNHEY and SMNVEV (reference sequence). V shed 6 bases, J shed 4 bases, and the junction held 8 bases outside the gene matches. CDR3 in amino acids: CASRGPGQGVYEQYF. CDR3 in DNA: TGTGCCAGCAGGGGTCCGGGACAGGGGGTATACGAGCAGTACTTC.

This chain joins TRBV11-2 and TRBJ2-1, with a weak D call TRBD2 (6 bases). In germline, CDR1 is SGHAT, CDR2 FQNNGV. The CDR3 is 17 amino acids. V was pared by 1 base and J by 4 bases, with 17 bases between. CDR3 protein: CASSLVWLANQYNEQFF. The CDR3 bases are TGTGCCAGCAGCTTAGTGTGGCTAGCGAACCAATACAATGAGCAGTTCTTC. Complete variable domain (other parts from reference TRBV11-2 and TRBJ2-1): EAGVAQSPRYKIIEKRQSVAFWCNPISGHATLYWYQQILGQGPKLLIQFQNNGVVDDSQLPKDRFSAERLKGVDSTLKIQPAKLEDSAVYLCASSLVWLANQYNEQFFGPGTRLTVL.

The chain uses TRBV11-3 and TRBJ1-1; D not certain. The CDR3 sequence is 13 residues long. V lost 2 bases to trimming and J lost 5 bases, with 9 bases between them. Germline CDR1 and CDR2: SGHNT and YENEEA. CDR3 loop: CASSLTPGTEAFF. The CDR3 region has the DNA TGTGCCAGCAGCTTAACGCCGGGGACTGAAGCTTTCTTT. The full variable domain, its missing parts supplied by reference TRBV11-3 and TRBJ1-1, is EAGVVQSPRYKIIEKKQPVAFWCNPISGHNTLYWYLQNLGQGPELLIRYENEEAVDDSQLPKDRFSAERLKGVDSTLKIQPAELGDSAVYLCASSLTPGTEAFFGQGTRLTVV.

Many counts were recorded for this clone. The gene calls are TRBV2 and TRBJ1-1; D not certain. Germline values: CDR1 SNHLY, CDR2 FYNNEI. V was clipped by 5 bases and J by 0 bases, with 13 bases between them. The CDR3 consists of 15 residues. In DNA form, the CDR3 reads TGTGCCAGCAGTAGCCTACAGAGATTGAACACTGAAGCTTTCTTT. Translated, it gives CASSSLQRLNTEAFF. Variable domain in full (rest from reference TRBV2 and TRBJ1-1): EPEVTQTPSHQVTQMGQEVILRCVPISNHLYFYWYRQILGQKVEFLVSFYNNEISEKSEIFDDQFSVERPDGSNFTLKIRSTKLEDSAMYFCASSSLQRLNTEAFFGQGTRLTVV.

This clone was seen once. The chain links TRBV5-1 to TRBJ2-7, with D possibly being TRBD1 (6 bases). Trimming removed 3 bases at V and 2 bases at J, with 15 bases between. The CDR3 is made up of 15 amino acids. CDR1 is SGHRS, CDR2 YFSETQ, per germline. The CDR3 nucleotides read TGCGCCAGCAGCTCCCGAGGGGACACTACCTACGAGCAGTACTTC. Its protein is CASSSRGDTTYEQYF.

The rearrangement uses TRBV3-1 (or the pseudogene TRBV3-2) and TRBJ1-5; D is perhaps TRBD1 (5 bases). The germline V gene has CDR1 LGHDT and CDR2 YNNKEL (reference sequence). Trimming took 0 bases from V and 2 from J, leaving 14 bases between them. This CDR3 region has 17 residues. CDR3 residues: CASSQDWPGRGNQPQHF. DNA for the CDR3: TGTGCCAGCAGCCAAGATTGGCCAGGGAGGGGCAATCAGCCCCAGCATTTT.

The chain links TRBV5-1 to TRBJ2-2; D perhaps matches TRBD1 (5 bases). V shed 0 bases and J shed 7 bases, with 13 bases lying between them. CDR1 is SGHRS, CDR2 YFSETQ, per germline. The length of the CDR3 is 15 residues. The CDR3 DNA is TGCGCCAGCAGCTTGGCCATGGGGCAGGGCGGGGAGCTGTTTTTT. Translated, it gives CASSLAMGQGGELFF.

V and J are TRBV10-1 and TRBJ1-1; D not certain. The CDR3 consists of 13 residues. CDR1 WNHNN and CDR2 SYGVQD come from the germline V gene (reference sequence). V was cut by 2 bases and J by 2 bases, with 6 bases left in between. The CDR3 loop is CASSEKLNTEAFF. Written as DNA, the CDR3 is TGCGCCAGCAGTGAGAAGCTCAACACTGAAGCTTTCTTT.